This T cell receptor beta chain was found in a study of T cells after yellow fever vaccination. Study-wide results and caveats: Contamination by abundant bulk-population clonotypes could be present in FACS-sorted repertoires. The study re-detected most primary-vaccination clones after the booster (around 96% CD4, just over 85% CD8). Some clonotypes, a small share, were shared between CD4 and CD8 compartments.

This clonotype was seen only a few times. Its antigen is still unknown. TCRdb used MiXCR to reprocess the 5' RACE reads, holding one entry per CDR3 protein. The sample carries around 590,000 distinct CDR3 sequences, approximately 13% recorded once. There are 14 residues in the CDR3. Germline CDR1 reads SNHLY; CDR2 reads FYNNEI. The V gene end was trimmed by 7 bases and the J gene end by 8 bases; junction bases not matched to a gene: 9. The sequence derives from a man younger than 45 who received the YFV17D yellow fever vaccine. J is TRBJ2-1 and V is TRBV2, with TRBD1 matching over 9 bases. The sequenced sample was PBMCs, obtained on the day of the yellow fever booster vaccination. CDR3 bases: TGTGCCAGCAATTCGGGACAGGGAAGCCATGAGCAGTTCTTC. Protein: CASNSGQGSHEQFF.